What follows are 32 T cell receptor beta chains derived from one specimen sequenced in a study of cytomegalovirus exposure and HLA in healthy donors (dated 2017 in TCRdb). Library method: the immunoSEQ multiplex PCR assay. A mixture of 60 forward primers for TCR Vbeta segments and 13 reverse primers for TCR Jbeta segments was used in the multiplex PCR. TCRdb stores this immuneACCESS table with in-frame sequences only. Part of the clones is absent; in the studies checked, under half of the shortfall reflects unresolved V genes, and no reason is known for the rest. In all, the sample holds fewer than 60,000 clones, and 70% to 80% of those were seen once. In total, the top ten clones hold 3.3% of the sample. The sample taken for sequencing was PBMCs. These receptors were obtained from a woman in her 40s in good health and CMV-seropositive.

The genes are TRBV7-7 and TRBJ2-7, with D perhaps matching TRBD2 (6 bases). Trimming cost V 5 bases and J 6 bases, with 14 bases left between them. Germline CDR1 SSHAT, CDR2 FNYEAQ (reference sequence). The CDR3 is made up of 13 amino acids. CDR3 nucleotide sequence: TGTGCCAGCAGCCTAAGTGGCGGGGCCGAGCAGTACTTC. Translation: CASSLSGGAEQYF.

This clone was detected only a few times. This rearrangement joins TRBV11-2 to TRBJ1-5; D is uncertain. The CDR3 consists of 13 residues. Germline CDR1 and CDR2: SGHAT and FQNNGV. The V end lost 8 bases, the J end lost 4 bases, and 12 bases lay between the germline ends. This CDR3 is CASALGQNQPQHF. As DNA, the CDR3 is TGTGCCAGCGCCCTTGGCCAAAATCAGCCCCAGCATTTT.

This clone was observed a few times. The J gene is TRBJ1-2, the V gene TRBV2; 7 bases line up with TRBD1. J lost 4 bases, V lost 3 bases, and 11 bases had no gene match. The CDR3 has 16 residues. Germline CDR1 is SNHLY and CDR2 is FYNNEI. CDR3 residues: CASSEPAQGSPYGYTF. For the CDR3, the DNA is TGTGCCAGCAGTGAGCCTGCACAGGGGTCCCCCTATGGCTACACCTTC.

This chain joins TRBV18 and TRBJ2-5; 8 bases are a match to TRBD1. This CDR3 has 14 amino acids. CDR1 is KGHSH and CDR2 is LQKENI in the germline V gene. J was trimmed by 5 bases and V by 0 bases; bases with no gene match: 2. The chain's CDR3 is CASSPPNRGETQYF. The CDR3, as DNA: TGTGCCAGCTCACCACCGAACAGGGGGGAGACCCAGTACTTC.

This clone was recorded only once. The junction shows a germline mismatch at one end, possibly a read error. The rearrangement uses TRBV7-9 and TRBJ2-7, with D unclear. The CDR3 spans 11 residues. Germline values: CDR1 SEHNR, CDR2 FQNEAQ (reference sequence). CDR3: CSSSSAYEQYF. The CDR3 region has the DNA TGTTCCAGCAGCTCCGCCTACGAGCAGTACTTC.

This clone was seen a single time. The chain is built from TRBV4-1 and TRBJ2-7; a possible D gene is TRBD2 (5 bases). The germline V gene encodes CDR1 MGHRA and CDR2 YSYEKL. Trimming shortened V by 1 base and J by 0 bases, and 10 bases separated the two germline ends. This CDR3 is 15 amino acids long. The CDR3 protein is CASSQGRAPSYEQYF. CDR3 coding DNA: TGCGCCAGCAGCCAAGGGCGGGCGCCCTCCTACGAGCAGTACTTC.

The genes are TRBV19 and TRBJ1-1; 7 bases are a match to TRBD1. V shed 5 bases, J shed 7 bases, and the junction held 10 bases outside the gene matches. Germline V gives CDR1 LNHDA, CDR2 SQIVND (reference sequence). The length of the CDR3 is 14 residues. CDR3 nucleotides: TGTGCCAGTAGTCTAAGGACAGGAGGGATTGAAGCTTTCTTT. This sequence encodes CASSLRTGGIEAFF. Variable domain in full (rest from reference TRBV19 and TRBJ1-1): DGGITQSPKYLFRKEGQNVTLSCEQNLNHDAMYWYRQDPGQGLRLIYYSQIVNDFQKGDIAEGYSVSREKKESFPLTVTSAQKNPTAFYLCASSLRTGGIEAFFGQGTRLTVV.

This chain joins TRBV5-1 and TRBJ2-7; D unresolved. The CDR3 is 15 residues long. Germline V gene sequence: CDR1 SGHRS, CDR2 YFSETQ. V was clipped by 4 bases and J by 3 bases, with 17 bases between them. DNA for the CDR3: TGCGCCAGCAGCCTGCGACAAGTAGGAATCTACGAGCAGTACTTC. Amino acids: CASSLRQVGIYEQYF.

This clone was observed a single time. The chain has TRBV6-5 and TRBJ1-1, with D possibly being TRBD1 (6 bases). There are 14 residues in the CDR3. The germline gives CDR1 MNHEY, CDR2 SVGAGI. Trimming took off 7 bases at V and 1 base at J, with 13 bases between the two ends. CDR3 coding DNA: TGTGCCAGCACCGTGGGACACCCGAACACTGAAGCTTTCTTT. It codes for CASTVGHPNTEAFF.

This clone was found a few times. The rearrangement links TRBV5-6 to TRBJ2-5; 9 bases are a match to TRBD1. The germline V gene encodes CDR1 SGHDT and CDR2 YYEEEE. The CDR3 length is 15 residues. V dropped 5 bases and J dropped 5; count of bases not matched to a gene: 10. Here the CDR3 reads CASSPTTGGGETQYF. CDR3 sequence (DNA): TGTGCCAGCAGTCCTACGACAGGGGGTGGGGAGACCCAGTACTTC.

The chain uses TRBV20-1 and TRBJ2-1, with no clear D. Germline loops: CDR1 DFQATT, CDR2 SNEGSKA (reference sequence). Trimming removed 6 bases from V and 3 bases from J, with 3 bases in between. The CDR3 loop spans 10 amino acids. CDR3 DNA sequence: TGCAGTGCCCACTACAATGAGCAGTTCTTC. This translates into CSAHYNEQFF.

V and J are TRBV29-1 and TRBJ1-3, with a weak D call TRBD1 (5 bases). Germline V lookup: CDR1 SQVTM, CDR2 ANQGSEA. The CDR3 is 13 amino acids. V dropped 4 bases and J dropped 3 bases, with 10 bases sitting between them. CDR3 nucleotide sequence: TGCAGCGTTGCGACAGCTAATGGAAACACCATATATTTT. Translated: CSVATANGNTIYF.

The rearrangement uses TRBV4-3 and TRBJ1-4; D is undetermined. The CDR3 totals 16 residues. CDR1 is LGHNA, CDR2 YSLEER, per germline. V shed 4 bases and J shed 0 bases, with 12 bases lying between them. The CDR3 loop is CASSRGARATNEKLFF. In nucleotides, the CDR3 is TGCGCCAGCAGCCGCGGAGCCCGAGCAACTAATGAAAAACTGTTTTTT.

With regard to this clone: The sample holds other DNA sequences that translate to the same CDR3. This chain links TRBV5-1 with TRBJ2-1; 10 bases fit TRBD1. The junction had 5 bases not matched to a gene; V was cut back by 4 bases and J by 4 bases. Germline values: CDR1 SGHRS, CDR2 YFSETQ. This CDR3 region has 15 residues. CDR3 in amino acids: CASSPGTGAYNEQFF. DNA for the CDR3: TGCGCCAGCAGCCCCGGGACAGGGGCTTACAATGAGCAGTTCTTC.

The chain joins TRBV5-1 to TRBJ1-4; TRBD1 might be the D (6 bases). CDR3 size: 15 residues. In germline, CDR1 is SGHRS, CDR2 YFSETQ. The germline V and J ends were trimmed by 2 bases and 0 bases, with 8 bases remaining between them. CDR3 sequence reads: CASSFGQPTNEKLFF. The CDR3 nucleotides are TGCGCCAGCAGCTTCGGACAGCCAACTAATGAAAAACTGTTTTTT.

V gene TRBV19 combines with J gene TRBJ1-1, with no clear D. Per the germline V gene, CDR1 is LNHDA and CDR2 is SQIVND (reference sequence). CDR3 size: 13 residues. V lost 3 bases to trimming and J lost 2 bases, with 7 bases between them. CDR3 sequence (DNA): TGTGCCAGTAGTATCCAATCAAACACTGAAGCTTTCTTT. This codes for CASSIQSNTEAFF.

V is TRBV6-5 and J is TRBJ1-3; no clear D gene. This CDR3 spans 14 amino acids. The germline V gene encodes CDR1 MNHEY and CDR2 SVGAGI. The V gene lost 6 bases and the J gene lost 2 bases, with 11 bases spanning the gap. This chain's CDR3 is CASSSPETGNTIYF. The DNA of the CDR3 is TGTGCCAGCAGCTCCCCGGAGACTGGAAACACCATATATTTT.

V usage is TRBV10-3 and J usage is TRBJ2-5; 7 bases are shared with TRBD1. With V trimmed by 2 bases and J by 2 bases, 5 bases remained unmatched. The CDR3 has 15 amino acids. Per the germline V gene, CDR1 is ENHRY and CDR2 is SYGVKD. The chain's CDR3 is CAISEPGTVQETQYF. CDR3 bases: TGTGCCATCAGTGAGCCCGGGACAGTACAAGAGACCCAGTACTTC.

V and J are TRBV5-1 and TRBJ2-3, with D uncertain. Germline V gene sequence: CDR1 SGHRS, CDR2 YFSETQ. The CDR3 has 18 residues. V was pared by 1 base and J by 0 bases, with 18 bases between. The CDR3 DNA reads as TGCGCCAGCAGCTTGAAGATACCGCAGGTCACTAGCACAGATACGCAGTATTTT. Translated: CASSLKIPQVTSTDTQYF. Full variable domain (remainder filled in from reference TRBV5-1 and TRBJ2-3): KAGVTQTPRYLIKTRGQQVTLSCSPISGHRSVSWYQQTPGQGLQFLFEYFSETQRNKGNFPGRFSGRQFSNSRSEMNVSTLELGDSALYLCASSLKIPQVTSTDTQYFGPGTRLTVL.

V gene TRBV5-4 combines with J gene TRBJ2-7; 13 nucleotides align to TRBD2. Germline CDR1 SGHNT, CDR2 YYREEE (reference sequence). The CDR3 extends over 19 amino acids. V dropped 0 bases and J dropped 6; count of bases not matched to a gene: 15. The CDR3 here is CASSLAGQGTSGASREQYF. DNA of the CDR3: TGTGCCAGCAGCTTGGCGGGACAGGGGACTAGCGGGGCGTCTCGCGAGCAGTACTTC.

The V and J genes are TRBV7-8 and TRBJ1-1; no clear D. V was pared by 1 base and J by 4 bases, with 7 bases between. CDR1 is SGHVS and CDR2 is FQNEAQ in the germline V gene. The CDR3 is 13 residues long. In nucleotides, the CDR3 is TGTGCCAGCAGCTTAGGTGGAGGCACTGAAGCTTTCTTT. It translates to CASSLGGGTEAFF.

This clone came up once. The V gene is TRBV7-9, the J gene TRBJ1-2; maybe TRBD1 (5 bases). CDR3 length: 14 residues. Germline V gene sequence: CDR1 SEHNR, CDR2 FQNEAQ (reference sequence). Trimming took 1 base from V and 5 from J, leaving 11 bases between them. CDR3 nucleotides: TGTGCCAGCAGCTTAGGGGGCCAGTTTTATGGCTACACCTTC. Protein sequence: CASSLGGQFYGYTF.

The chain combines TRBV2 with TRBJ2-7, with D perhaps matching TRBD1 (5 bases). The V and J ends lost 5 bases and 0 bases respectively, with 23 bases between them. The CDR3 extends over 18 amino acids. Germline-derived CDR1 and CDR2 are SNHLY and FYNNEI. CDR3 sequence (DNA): TGTGCCAGCAGTATCACCACTCGACGGACAAGAAACTCCTACGAGCAGTACTTC. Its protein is CASSITTRRTRNSYEQYF.

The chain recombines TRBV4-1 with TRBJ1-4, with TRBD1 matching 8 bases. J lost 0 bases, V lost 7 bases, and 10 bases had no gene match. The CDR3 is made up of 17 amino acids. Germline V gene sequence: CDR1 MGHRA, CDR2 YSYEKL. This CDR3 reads CASTPGQGATTNEKLFF. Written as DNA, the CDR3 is TGCGCCAGCACCCCTGGCCAGGGGGCGACAACTAATGAAAAACTGTTTTTT.

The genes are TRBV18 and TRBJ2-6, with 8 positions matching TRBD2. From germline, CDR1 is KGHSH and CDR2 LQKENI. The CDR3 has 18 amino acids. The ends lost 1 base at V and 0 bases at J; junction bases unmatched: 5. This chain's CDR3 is CASSPLSGGSSGANVLTF. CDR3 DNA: TGTGCCAGCTCACCACTATCGGGGGGGAGCTCTGGGGCCAACGTCCTGACTTTC.

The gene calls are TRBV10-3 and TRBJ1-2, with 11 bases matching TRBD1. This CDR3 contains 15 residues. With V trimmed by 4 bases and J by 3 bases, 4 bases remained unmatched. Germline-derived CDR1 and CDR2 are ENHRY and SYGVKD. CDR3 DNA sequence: TGTGCCATCAGTGGCGGACAGGGGGCCGACTATGGCTACACCTTC. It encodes CAISGGQGADYGYTF.

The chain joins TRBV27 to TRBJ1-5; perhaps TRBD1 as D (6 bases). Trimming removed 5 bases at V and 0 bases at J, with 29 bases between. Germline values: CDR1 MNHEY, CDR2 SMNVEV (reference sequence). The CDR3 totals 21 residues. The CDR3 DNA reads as TGTGCCAGCAGTCAACCCAAGACTCCCCAAGACAGGCAGAATAGCAATCAGCCCCAGCATTTT. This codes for CASSQPKTPQDRQNSNQPQHF.

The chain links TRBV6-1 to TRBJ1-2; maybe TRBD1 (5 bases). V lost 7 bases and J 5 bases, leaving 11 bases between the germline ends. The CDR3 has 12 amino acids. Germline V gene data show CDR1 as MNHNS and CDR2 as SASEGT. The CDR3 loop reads CASKGSWYGYTF. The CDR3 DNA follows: TGTGCCAGCAAGGGGTCTTGGTATGGCTACACCTTC.

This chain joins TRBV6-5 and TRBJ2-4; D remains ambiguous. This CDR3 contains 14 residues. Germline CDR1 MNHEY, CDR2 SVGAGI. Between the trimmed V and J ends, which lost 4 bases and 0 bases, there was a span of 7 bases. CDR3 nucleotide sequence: TGTGCCAGCAGTTCAGGCCTAGCCAAAAACATTCAGTACTTC. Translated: CASSSGLAKNIQYF.

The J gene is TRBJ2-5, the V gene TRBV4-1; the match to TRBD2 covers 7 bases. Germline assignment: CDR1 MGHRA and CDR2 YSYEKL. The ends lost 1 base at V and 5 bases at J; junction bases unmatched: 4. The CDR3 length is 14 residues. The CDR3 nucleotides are TGCGCCAGCAGCCAAGTGGGAGGGGCGGAGACCCAGTACTTC. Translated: CASSQVGGAETQYF.

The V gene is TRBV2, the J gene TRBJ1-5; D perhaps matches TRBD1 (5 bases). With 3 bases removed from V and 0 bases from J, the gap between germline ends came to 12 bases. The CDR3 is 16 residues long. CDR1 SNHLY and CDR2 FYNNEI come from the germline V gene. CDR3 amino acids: CASSDGRANSNQPQHF. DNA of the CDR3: TGTGCCAGCAGTGACGGCAGGGCAAATAGCAATCAGCCCCAGCATTTT.

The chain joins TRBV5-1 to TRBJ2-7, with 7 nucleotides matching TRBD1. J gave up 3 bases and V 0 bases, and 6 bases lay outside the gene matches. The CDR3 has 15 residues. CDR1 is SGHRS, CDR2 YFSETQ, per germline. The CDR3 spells CASSLVGTAFYEQYF. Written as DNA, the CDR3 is TGCGCCAGCAGCTTGGTCGGGACAGCTTTCTACGAGCAGTACTTC.